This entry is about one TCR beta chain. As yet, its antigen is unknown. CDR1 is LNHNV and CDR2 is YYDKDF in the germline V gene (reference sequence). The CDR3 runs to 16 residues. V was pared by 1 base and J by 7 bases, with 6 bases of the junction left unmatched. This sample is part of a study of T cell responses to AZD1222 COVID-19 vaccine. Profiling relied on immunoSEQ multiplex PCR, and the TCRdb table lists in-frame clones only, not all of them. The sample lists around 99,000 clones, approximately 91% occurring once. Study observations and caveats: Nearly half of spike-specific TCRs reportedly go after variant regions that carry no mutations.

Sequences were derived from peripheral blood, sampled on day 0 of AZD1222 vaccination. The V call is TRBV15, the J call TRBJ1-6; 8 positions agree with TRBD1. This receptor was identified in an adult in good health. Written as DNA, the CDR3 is TGTGCCACCAGCAGAGCGACAGGGGTAGGAAATTCACCCCTCCACTTT. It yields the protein CATSRATGVGNSPLHF.